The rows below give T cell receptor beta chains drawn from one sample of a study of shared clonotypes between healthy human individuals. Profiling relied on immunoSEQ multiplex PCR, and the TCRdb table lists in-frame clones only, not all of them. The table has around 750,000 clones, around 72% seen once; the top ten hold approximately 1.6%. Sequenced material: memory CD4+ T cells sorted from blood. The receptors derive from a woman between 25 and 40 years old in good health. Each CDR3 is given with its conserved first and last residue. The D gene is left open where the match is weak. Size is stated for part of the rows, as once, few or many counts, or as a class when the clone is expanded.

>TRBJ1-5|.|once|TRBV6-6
CASSYMGAAQPQHF
TGTGCCAGCAGTTACATGGGTGCCGCTCAGCCCCAGCATTTT
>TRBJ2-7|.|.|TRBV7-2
CASSPGPGRWEQYF
TGTGCCAGCAGCCCGGGCCCTGGCCGTTGGGAGCAGTACTTC
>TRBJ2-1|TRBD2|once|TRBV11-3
CASSRGTNNNEQFF
TGTGCCAGCAGCCGCGGGACTAATAACAATGAGCAGTTCTTC
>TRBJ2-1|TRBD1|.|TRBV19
CASSAIPGTGYNEQFF
TGTGCCAGTAGTGCAATCCCCGGGACAGGCTACAATGAGCAGTTCTTC
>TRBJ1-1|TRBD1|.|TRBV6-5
CASSPGQGRRSEAFF
TGTGCCAGCAGTCCCGGACAGGGCAGGAGATCTGAAGCTTTCTTT
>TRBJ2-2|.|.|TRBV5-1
CASSPGHLNTGELFF
TGCGCCAGCAGCCCGGGACATTTGAACACCGGGGAGCTGTTTTTT
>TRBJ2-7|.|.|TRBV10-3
CAISELTGLGEQYF
TGTGCCATCAGTGAGTTGACAGGTCTGGGGGAGCAGTACTTC
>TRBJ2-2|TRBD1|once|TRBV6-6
CATYGTVGGELFF
TGTGCCACTTACGGGACAGTTGGCGGGGAGCTGTTTTTT
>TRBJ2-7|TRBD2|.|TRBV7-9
CASSLVGTTYYEQYF
TGTGCCAGCAGCTTAGTCGGGACTACCTACTACGAGCAGTACTTC
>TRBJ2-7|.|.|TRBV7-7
CASSPSRGSYEQYF
TGTGCCAGCAGCCCAAGTAGGGGGAGCTACGAGCAGTACTTC
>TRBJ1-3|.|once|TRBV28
CASSLRRGSGNTIYF
TGTGCCAGCAGTTTAAGGAGAGGGAGCGGAAACACCATATATTTT
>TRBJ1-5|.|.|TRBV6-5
CASSYRAGGQPQHF
TGTGCCAGCAGTTATCGGGCAGGCGGTCAGCCCCAGCATTTT
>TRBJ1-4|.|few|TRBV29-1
CSVGVRANEKLFF
TGCAGCGTTGGTGTTAGGGCTAATGAAAAACTGTTTTTT
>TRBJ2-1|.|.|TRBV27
CASSLIGYNEQFF
TGTGCCAGCAGTTTGATAGGGTACAATGAGCAGTTCTTC
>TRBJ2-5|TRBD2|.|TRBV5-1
CASSISGRRETQYF
TGCGCCAGCAGCATTAGCGGGAGGAGGGAGACCCAGTACTTC
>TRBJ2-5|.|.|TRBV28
CASATRAGSVETQYF
TGTGCCAGCGCCACAAGGGCAGGGAGTGTGGAGACCCAGTACTTC
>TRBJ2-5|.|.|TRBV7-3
CASSLVPADETQYF
TGTGCCAGCAGCTTAGTTCCTGCGGATGAGACCCAGTACTTC
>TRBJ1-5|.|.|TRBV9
CASKGRDTNQPQHF
TGTGCCAGCAAGGGCCGGGATACAAATCAGCCCCAGCATTTT
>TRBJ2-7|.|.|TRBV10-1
CASSDSGESSYEQYF
TGCGCCAGCAGTGATTCGGGGGAAAGCTCCTACGAGCAGTACTTC
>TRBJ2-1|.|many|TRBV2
CASSVGRSTDNEQFF
TGTGCCAGCAGTGTTGGCAGGAGTACTGACAATGAGCAGTTCTTC
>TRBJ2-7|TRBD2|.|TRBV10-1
CASSEGLAGAYEQYF
TGCGCCAGCAGTGAGGGGTTAGCGGGAGCCTACGAGCAGTACTTC
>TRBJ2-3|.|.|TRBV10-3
CAISATDTQYF
TGTGCCATCAGTGCCACAGATACGCAGTATTTT
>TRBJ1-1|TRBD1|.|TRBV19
CASSIDRGWKNTEAFF
TGTGCCAGTAGTATAGACAGGGGGTGGAAAAACACTGAAGCTTTCTTT
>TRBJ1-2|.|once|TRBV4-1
CASSQVGAGYGYTF
TGCGCCAGCAGCCAAGTGGGGGCAGGATATGGCTACACCTTC
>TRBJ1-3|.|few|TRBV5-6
CASSPRQSGNTIYF
TGTGCCAGCAGCCCTAGACAGTCTGGAAACACCATATATTTT
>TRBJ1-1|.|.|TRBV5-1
CASSLDRSPTEAFF
TGCGCCAGCAGCTTAGACCGGAGCCCAACAGAAGCTTTCTTT
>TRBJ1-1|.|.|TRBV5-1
CASSSNTPTEAFF
TGCGCCAGCAGCTCGAATACCCCCACTGAAGCTTTCTTT
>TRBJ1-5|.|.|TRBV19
CASSIAVNQPQHF
TGTGCCAGTAGTATAGCGGTCAATCAGCCCCAGCATTTT
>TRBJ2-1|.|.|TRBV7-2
CASSLAGTPYNEQFF
TGTGCCAGCAGCTTAGCCGGGACCCCTTACAATGAGCAGTTCTTC
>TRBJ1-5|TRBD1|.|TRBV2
CASSEAAGQGRIPQHF
TGTGCCAGCAGTGAAGCGGCCGGACAGGGCAGGATACCCCAGCATTTT
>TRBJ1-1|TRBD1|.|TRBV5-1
CASSLWDRGIQNTEAFF
TGCGCCAGCAGCTTGTGGGACAGGGGCATTCAGAACACTGAAGCTTTCTTT
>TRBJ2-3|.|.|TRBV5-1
CASSLAAGPPLMQYF
TGCGCCAGCAGCTTGGCGGCGGGACCCCCCCTGATGCAGTATTTT
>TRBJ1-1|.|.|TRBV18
CASSPPTSGVGTEAFF
TGTGCCAGCTCACCACCTACATCGGGGGTGGGCACTGAAGCTTTCTTT
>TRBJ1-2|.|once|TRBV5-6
CASSLGRASYGYTF
TGTGCCAGCAGCTTGGGTCGGGCCAGCTATGGCTACACCTTC
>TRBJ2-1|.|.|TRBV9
CASSVQGGGYNEQFF
TGTGCCAGCAGCGTACAGGGAGGAGGCTACAATGAGCAGTTCTTC
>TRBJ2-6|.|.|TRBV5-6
CASSLRGSGANVLTF
TGTGCCAGCAGCTTGAGGGGCTCTGGGGCCAACGTCCTGACTTTC
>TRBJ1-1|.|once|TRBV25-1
CASSENPTGFEAFF
TGTGCCAGCAGTGAAAACCCGACAGGATTTGAAGCTTTCTTT
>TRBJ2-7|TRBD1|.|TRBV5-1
CASSHRGEAFLGEQYF
TGCGCCAGCAGCCACAGGGGAGAGGCGTTCCTGGGCGAGCAGTACTTC
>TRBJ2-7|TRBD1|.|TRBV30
CAWSVWDRGGSEQYF
TGTGCCTGGAGTGTATGGGACAGGGGTGGGTCCGAGCAGTACTTC
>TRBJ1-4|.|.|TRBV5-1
CASSLVPGGEKLFF
TGCGCCAGCAGCTTGGTCCCAGGTGGTGAAAAACTGTTTTTT
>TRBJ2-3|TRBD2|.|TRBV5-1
CASRYGTSGSTDTQYF
TGCGCCAGCAGATACGGGACTAGCGGTAGCACAGATACGCAGTATTTT
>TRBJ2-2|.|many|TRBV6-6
CASSYLQGPGELFF
TGTGCCAGCAGTTACCTTCAGGGCCCCGGGGAGCTGTTTTTT
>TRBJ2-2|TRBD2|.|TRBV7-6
CASSSAAAGAGSGELFF
TGTGCCAGCAGCTCCGCGGCTGCGGGAGCAGGGAGCGGGGAGCTGTTTTTT
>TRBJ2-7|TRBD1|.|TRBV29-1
CSVFGQGTYEQYF
TGCAGCGTTTTTGGACAGGGCACCTACGAGCAGTACTTC
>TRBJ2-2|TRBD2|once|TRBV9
CASSPGLAGELFF
TGTGCCAGCAGCCCCGGACTAGCCGGGGAGCTGTTTTTT
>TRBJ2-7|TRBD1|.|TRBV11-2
CASSLSGQGRLVQYF
TGTGCCAGCAGCTTATCGGGACAGGGACGGTTGGTGCAGTACTTC